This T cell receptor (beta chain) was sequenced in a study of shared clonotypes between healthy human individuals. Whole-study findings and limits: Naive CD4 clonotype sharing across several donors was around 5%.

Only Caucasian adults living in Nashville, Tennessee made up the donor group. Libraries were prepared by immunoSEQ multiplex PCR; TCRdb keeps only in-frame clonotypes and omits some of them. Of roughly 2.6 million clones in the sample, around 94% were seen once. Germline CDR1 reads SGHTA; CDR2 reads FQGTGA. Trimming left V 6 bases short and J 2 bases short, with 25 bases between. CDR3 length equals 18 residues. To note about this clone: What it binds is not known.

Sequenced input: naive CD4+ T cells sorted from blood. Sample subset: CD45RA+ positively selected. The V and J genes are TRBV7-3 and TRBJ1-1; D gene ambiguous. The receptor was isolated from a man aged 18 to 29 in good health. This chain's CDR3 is CASREPLLVRRLNTEAFF. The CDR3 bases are TGTGCCAGCAGGGAACCCCTTCTCGTCAGGAGACTAAACACTGAAGCTTTCTTT.